These T cell receptor beta chains were read from a single sample in a study of T-cell reconstitution after alpha-beta-depleted transplantation in children. Each CDR3 protein gets one entry after TCRdb re-called the PCR reads with MiXCR. This table holds about 640,000 distinct CDR3 sequences, approximately 13% found once. Sequences were derived from PBMCs, mostly from graft donor cells, sampled 360 days after TCRalphabeta/CD19-depleted stem cell transplant. The receptor source for this set is a male patient younger than 18 who had a stem cell transplant for acute myeloid leukemia, so the T cells may come from the graft donor. Each CDR3 is given with its conserved first and last residue. The order of the fields is J gene, V gene, CDR3 protein.

>TRBJ2-7|TRBV12-3/TRBV12-4
CASAVAGVSEQYF
>TRBJ2-1|TRBV29-1
CSGLLAGGLNNEQFF
>TRBJ2-5|TRBV14
CASSQDLGGQETQYF
>TRBJ2-5|TRBV12-3/TRBV12-4
CASSSGLAGFSETQYF
>TRBJ2-7|TRBV20-1
CSASGFNLGEQYF
>TRBJ1-6|TRBV3-1
CASSQVENSPLHF
>TRBJ2-1|TRBV29-1
CSVGPIPYQNNEQFF
>TRBJ2-1|TRBV7-9
CASSLLRASRSYNEQFF
>TRBJ1-4|TRBV7-2
CASSSTGIGEKLFF
>TRBJ1-3|TRBV6-1
CASSLGQFSGNTIYF
>TRBJ2-7|TRBV10-1
CASSESASGSYEQYF
>TRBJ1-2|TRBV20-1
CSANPGYTF
>TRBJ1-2|TRBV7-2
CASSFSGFYGYTF